This T cell receptor beta chain was found in a study of shared clonotypes between healthy human individuals. At the level of the study: Each donor had three CD4 naive, three CD4 memory, two CD8 naive and one CD8 memory plate. The study's findings and limits: Generally, naive subsets (rather than memory subsets) showed larger estimated richness.

As concerns this clone: Its antigen is not known.

Naive CD4+ cells were CD45RA-selected; the remaining cells were memory. J gave up 2 bases and V 1 base, and 7 bases lay outside the gene matches. Germline values: CDR1 SGHNT, CDR2 YYREEE (reference sequence). This CDR3 region has 16 residues. Original processing methods: Without quality scores, immunoSEQ junctional reads could not be filtered like full-length reads. Sequencing used immunoSEQ multiplex PCR; TCRdb keeps in-frame clones, though not all of them. V, J and clone size derive from that table, while D and trimming were established from the DNA sequence. The table lists over a million clones, roughly 80% of them singletons.

The TCR was taken from a young man in good health. This chain uses TRBV5-4 with TRBJ2-7; TRBD1 aligns across 9 bases. Sequenced material: memory CD4+ T cells sorted from blood. Specified subset: CD45RA-negative fraction. CDR3 region: CASSLYGTGKTYEQYF. The CDR3 nucleotides are TGTGCCAGCAGCTTGTATGGGACAGGGAAAACCTACGAGCAGTACTTC.